This T cell receptor beta chain was sequenced for a study of beta chain features in type 1 diabetes. What was sequenced were expressed TCRB transcripts, since all of the isolated RNA had been reverse transcribed. This table comes from immunoSEQ multiplex PCR, and its TCRdb copy is limited to in-frame clones, with some not included. The table shows approximately 170,000 clones, with around 63% occurring only once. Germline CDR1 is DFQATT and CDR2 is SNEGSKA (reference sequence). CDR3 length equals 11 residues. Trimming shortened V by 3 bases and J by 12 bases, and 12 bases separated the two germline ends. General study findings and limits: Shortening that was moderate but significant affected the TCRB CDR3s of Type 1 diabetes patients in all four CD4+ subsets.

Concerning this clone itself: Its specificity is unknown.

Sequenced material: naive CD4+ T cells from blood. The chain carries TRBV20-1 and TRBJ2-1; D ambiguous. This TCR was sampled from a man in his thirties or forties with type 1 diabetes. CDR3 region: CSASPDWGQFF. The DNA of the CDR3 is TGCAGTGCTAGTCCCGATTGGGGGCAGTTCTTC.